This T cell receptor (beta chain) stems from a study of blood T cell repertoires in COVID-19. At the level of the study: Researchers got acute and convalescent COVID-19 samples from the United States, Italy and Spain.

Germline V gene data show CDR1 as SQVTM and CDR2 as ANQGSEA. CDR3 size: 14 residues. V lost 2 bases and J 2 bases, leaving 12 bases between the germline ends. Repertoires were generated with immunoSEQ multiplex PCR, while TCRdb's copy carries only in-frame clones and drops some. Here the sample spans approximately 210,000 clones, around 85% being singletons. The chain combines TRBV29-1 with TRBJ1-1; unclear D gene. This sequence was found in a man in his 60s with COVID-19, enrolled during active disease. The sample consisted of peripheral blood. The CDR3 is CSVELPARNTEAFF. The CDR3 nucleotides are TGCAGCGTTGAACTCCCGGCTAGAAACACTGAAGCTTTCTTT.